The rows below give T cell receptor beta chains drawn from one sample of a study of CD8+CD57+ T cells in acquired aplastic anemia. TCRdb re-analysed the reads in MiXCR, keeping a single row per CDR3 protein. This sample carries 89,000 or so distinct CDR3 sequences, 55% to 70% of them seen once, and the ten largest clones take 65%. Sequenced sample: sorted CD4+, CD8+, or CD8+CD57+ T cells (not recorded which) from PBMCs. The receptors stem from a human donor with aplastic anemia. Each CDR3 is given with its conserved first and last residue. The D gene is left open where the match is weak. Rows may omit the clone size; those that give it use once, few, many or a size class.

CDR3 length | clone size | D gene | J gene | V gene | CDR3 DNA | CDR3 protein
13 | - | - | TRBJ2-3 | TRBV24-1 | TGTGCCACCGAAGCATCTACCACAGATACGCAGTATTTT | CATEASTTDTQYF
15 | - | - | TRBJ2-4 | TRBV20-1 | TGCAGTGCTAGAGATCTCTGGGCGGGCGGGCCCATTCAGTACTTC | CSARDLWAGGPIQYF
15 | - | - | TRBJ2-7 | TRBV11-1 | TGTGCCAGCAGCTTTATCCCGGTCGGAACCTACGAGCAGTACTTC | CASSFIPVGTYEQYF
15 | - | TRBD1 | TRBJ2-5 | TRBV11-1 | TGTGCCAGCAGCGACTCAGGGACAGTACAAGAGACCCAGTACTTC | CASSDSGTVQETQYF
14 | - | - | TRBJ1-2 | TRBV20-1 | TGCAGTGCTAAAACCGATACATCCCCCTATGGCTACACCTTC | CSAKTDTSPYGYTF
14 | - | TRBD2 | TRBJ2-5 | TRBV20-1 | TGCAGTGCTAGACTTGCGGGGGGGCGTGAGACCCAGTACTTC | CSARLAGGRETQYF
11 | - | - | TRBJ2-7 | TRBV7-9 | TGTGCCAGCGGGGGTTCCTACGAGCAGTACTTC | CASGGSYEQYF
13 | - | TRBD1 | TRBJ2-7 | TRBV20-1 | TGCAGTGCTTGGACAGGGGCCTCCTACGAGCAGTACTTC | CSAWTGASYEQYF
15 | - | - | TRBJ2-3 | TRBV25-1 | TGTGCCAGCAGCTTTTTTTGGACTAGCACAGATACGCAGTATTTT | CASSFFWTSTDTQYF
15 | few | - | TRBJ1-5 | TRBV19 | TGTGCCAGTAGGGGGGGGCTGAATAGCAATCAGCCCCAGCATTTT | CASRGGLNSNQPQHF
14 | - | - | TRBJ2-3 | TRBV11-1 | TGTGCCAGCGGATCGAGGGGAGCCACAGATACGCAGTATTTT | CASGSRGATDTQYF
13 | - | TRBD1 | TRBJ2-7 | TRBV10-3 | TGTGCCATCAAACGACAGGGAACGGACGAGCAGTACTTC | CAIKRQGTDEQYF
17 | few | TRBD2 | TRBJ2-5 | TRBV10-3 | TGTGCCATCAGTGAGGGTAACGTAGCGGGGGGGCGAGAGACCCAGTACTTC | CAISEGNVAGGRETQYF
14 | few | - | TRBJ1-2 | TRBV10-3 | TGTGCCATCAGTGAGCGTACATTCAACTATGGCTACACCTTC | CAISERTFNYGYTF
15 | - | TRBD2 | TRBJ2-5 | TRBV20-1 | TGCAGTGCTAGTTCGCCCAGCGGGAGAAGAGAGACCCAGTACTTC | CSASSPSGRRETQYF
15 | - | TRBD1 | TRBJ1-2 | TRBV9 | TGTGCCAGCAGCGTCGGACCGGGACAGAACTATGGCTACACCTTC | CASSVGPGQNYGYTF